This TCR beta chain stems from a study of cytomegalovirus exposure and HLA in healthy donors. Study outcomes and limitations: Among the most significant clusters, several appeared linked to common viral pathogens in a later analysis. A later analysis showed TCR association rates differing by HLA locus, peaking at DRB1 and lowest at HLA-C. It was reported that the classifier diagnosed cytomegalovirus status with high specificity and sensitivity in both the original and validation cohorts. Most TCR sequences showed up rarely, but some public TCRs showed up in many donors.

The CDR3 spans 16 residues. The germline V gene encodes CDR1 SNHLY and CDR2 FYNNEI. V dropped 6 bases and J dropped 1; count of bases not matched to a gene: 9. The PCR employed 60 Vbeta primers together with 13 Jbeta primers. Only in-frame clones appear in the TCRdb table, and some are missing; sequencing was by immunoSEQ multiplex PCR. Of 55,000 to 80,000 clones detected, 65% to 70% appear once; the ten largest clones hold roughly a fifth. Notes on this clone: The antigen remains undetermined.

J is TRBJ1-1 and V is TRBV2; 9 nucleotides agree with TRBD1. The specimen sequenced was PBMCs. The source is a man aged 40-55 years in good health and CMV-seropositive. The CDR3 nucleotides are TGTGCCAGCAGGGCCGCGGACAGGGGCTCGAACACTGAAGCTTTCTTT. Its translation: CASRAADRGSNTEAFF.